This TCR beta chain was identified in a study of T cell responses to AZD1222 COVID-19 vaccine. The germline V gene has CDR1 SNHLY and CDR2 FYNNEI. The length of the CDR3 is 13 residues. V lost 3 bases and J 4 bases, leaving 9 bases between the germline ends. TCRdb's table, derived via immunoSEQ multiplex PCR, lists solely in-frame clones and lacks some. The sample has roughly 95,000 clones, 85% to 90% seen once. This sequence was found in an adult in good health. This chain links TRBV2 with TRBJ1-2; D is ambiguous. This sample comprised peripheral blood, obtained on day 0 of AZD1222 vaccination. CDR3 coding DNA: TGTGCCAGCAGTGAGGACTGGAGCTATGGCTACACCTTC. Translation gives CASSEDWSYGYTF.